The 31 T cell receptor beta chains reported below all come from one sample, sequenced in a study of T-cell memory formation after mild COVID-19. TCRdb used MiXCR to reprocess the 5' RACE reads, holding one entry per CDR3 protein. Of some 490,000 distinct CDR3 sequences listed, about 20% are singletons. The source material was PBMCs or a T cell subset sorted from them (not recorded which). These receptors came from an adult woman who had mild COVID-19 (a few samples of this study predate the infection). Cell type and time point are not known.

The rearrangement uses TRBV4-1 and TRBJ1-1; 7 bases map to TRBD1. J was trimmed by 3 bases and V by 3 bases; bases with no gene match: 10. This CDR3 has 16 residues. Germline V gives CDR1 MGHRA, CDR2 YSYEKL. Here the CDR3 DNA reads TGCGCCAGCAGCCACCTCGTACAGGGGTTCGACACTGAAGCTTTCTTT. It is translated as CASSHLVQGFDTEAFF.

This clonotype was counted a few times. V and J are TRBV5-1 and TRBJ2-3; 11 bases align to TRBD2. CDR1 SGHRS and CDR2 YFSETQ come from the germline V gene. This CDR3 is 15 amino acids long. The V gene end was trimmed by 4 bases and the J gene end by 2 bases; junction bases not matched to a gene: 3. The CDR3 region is CASSQTSGDTDTQYF. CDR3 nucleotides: TGCGCCAGCAGCCAGACTAGCGGGGACACAGATACGCAGTATTTT.

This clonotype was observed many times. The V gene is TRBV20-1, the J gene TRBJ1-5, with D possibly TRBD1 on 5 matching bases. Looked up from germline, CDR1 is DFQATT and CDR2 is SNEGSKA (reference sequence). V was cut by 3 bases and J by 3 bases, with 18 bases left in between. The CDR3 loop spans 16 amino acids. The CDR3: CSASLGGGALNQPQHF. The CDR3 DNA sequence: TGCAGTGCTAGCCTGGGAGGTGGGGCCCTCAATCAGCCCCAGCATTTT.

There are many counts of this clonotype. The CDR3 sequence: CASSPAGANEQFF. CDR3 in DNA: TGTGCCAGCAGCCCGGCGGGGGCCAATGAGCAGTTCTTC. V gene TRBV7-9 combines with J gene TRBJ2-1, with a possible D match to TRBD2 (7 bases). The length of the CDR3 is 13 residues. Germline CDR1 is SEHNR and CDR2 is FQNEAQ (reference sequence). The ends were cut back, 5 bases at V and 6 bases at J, with 11 bases in the middle.

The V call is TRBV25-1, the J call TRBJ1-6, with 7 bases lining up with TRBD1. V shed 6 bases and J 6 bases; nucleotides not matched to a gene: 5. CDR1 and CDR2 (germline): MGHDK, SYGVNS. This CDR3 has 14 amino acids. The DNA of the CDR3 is TGTGCCAGCAGATTTACAGGGGCTAATTCACCCCTCCACTTT. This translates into CASRFTGANSPLHF.

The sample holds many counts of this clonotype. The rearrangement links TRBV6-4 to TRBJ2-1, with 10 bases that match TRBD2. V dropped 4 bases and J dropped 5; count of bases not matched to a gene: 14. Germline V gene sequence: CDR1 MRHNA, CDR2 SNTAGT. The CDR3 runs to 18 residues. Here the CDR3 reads CASSADRVVGLADNEQFF. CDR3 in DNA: TGTGCCAGCAGTGCCGACAGGGTAGTTGGACTAGCGGACAATGAGCAGTTCTTC.

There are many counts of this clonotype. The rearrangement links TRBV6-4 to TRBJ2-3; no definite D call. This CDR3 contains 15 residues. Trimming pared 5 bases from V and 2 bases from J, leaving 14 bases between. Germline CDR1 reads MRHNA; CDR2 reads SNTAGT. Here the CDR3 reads CASSQQTGDTDTQYF. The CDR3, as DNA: TGTGCCAGCAGTCAACAGACTGGAGACACAGATACGCAGTATTTT.

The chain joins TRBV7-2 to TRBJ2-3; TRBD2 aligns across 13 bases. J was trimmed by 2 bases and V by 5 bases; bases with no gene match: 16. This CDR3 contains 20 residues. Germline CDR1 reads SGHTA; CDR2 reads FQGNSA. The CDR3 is CASSLSLLLAGGGTTDTQYF. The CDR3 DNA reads TGTGCCAGCAGCCTCTCCCTCCTACTAGCGGGAGGGGGGACCACAGATACGCAGTATTTT. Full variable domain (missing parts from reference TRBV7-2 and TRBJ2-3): GAGVSQSPSNKVTEKGKDVELRCDPISGHTALYWYRQSLGQGLEFLIYFQGNSAPDKSGLPSDRFSAERTGGSVSTLTIQRTQQEDSAVYLCASSLSLLLAGGGTTDTQYFGPGTRLTVL.

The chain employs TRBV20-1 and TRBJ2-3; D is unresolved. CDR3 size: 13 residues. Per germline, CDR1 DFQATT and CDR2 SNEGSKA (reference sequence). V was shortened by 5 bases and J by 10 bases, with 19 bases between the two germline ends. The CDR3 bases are TGCAGTGCTCCACCCCACGACGGTGCTGCGCAGTATTTT. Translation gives CSAPPHDGAAQYF.

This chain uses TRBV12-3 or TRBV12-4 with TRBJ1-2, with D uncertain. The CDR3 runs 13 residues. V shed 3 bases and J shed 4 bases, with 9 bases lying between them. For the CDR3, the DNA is TGTGCCAGCAGTTTTGGACCGCCCTATGGCTACACCTTC. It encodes CASSFGPPYGYTF.

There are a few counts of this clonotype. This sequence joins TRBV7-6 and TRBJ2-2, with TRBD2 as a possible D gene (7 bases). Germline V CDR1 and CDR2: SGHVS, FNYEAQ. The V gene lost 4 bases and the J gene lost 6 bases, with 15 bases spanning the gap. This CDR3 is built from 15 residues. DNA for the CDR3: TGTGCCAGCAGCTCCCTTTCCGGGGGGCCCGGGGAGCTGTTTTTT. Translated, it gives CASSSLSGGPGELFF. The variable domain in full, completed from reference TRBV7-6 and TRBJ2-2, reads GAGVSQSPRYKVTKRGQDVALRCDPISGHVSLYWYRQALGQGPEFLTYFNYEAQQDKSGLPNDRFSAERPEGSISTLTIQRTEQRDSAMYRCASSSLSGGPGELFFGEGSRLTVL.

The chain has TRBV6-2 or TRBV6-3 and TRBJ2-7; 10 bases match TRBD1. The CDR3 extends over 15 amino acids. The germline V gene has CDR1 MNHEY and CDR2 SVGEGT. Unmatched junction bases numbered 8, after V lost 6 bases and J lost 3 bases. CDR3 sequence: CASSHNRDRGYEQYF. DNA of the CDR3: TGTGCCAGCAGCCATAACCGGGACAGGGGCTACGAGCAGTACTTC.

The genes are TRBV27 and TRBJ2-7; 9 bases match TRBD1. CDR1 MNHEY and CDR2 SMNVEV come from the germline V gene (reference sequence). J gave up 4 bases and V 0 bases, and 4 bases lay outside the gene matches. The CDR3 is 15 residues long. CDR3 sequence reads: CASSLSRTGEYEQYF. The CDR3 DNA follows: TGTGCCAGCAGTTTATCCCGGACAGGGGAGTACGAGCAGTACTTC.

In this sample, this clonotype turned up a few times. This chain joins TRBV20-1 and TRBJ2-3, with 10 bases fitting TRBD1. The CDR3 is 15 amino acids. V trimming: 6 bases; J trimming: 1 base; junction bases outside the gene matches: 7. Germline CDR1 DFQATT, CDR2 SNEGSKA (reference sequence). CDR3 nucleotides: TGCAGTGCCACCCGTGGGACAGGGGGCACAGATACGCAGTATTTT. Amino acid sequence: CSATRGTGGTDTQYF.

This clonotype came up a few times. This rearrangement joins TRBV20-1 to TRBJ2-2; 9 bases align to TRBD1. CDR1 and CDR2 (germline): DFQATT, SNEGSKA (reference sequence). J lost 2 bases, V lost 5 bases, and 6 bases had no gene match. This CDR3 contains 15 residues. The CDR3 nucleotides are TGCAGTGCTCGGCAACAGGGGGCCAACACCGGGGAGCTGTTTTTT. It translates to CSARQQGANTGELFF.

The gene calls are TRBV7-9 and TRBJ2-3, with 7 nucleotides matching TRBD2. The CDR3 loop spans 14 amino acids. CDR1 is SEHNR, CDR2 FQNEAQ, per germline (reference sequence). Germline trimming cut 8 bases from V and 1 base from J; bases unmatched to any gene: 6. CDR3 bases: TGTGCCAGCCGTGCGGGAGCGGGCACAGATACGCAGTATTTT. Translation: CASRAGAGTDTQYF.

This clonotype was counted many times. The CDR3 loop reads CASSPTGGDQPQHF. In DNA, the CDR3 is TGTGCCAGCAGTCCCACGGGGGGGGATCAGCCCCAGCATTTT. The rearrangement uses TRBV12-3 or TRBV12-4 and TRBJ1-5, with a possible D match to TRBD1 (5 bases). Trimming removed 5 bases from V and 5 bases from J, with 13 bases in between. CDR3 length: 14 residues.

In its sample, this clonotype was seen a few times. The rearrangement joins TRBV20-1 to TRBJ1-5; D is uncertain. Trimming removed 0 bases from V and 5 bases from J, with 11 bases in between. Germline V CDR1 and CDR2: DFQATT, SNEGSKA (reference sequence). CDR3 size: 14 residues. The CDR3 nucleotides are TGCAGTGCTAGAGATAACTGGAGACATCAGCCCCAGCATTTT. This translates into CSARDNWRHQPQHF.

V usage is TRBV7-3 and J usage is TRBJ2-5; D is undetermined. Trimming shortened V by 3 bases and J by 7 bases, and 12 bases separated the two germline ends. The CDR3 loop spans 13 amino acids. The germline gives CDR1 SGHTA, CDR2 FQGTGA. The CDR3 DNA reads TGTGCCAGCAGCTTGCAGGACGGGTGGACCCAGTACTTC. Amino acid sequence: CASSLQDGWTQYF.

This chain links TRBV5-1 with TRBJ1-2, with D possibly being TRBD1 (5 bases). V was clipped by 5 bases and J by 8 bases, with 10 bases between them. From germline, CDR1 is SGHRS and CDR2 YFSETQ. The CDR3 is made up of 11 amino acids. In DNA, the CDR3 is TGCGCCAGCAGGTCAGGGTTCGGCTACACCTTC. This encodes CASRSGFGYTF.

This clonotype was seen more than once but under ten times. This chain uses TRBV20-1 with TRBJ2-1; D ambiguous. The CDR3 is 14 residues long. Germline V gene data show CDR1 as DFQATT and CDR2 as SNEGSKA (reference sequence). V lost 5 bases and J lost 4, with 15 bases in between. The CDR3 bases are TGCAGTGCTTCTGGCAGCTTTCCTTACAATGAGCAGTTCTTC. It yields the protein CSASGSFPYNEQFF.

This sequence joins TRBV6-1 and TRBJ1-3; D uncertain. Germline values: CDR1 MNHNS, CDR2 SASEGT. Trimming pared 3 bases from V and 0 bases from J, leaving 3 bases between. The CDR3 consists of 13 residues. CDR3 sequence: CASSEVSGNTIYF. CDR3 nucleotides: TGTGCCAGCAGTGAGGTCTCTGGAAACACCATATATTTT.

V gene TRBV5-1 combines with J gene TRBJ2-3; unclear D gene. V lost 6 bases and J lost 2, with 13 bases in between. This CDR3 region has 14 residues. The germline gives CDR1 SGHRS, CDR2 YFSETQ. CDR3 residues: CASTPGDATDTQYF. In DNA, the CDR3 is TGCGCCAGCACTCCCGGCGATGCCACAGATACGCAGTATTTT.

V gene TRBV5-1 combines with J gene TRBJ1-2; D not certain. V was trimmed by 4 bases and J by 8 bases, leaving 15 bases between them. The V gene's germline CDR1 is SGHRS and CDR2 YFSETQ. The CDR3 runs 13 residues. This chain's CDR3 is CASSLGQVEGYTF. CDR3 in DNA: TGCGCCAGCAGCCTCGGGCAGGTGGAAGGCTACACCTTC.

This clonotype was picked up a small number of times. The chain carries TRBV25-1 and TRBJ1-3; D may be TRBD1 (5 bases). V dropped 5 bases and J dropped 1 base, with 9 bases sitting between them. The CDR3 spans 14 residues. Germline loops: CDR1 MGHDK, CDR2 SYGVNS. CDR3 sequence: CASSIQGSGNTIYF. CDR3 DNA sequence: TGTGCCAGCAGTATCCAGGGTTCTGGAAACACCATATATTTT.

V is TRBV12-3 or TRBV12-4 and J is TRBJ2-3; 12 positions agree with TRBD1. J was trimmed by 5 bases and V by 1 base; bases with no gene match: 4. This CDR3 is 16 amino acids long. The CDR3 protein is CASSLGGTGGQDTQYF. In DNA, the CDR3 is TGTGCCAGCAGTTTAGGCGGGACAGGGGGCCAAGATACGCAGTATTTT.

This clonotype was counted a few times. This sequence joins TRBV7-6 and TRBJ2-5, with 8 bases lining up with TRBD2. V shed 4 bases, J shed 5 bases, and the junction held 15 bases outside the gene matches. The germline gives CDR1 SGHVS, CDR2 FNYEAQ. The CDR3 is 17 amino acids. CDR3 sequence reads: CASSSRSRLAPQETQYF. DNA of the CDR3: TGTGCCAGCAGCTCCCGGTCGCGACTAGCGCCCCAGGAGACCCAGTACTTC.

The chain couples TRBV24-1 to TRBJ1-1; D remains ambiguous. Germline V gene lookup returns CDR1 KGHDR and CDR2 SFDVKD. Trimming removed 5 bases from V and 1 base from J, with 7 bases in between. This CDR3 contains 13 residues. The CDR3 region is CATSGSQNTEAFF. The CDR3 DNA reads TGTGCCACCAGTGGTAGTCAGAACACTGAAGCTTTCTTT.

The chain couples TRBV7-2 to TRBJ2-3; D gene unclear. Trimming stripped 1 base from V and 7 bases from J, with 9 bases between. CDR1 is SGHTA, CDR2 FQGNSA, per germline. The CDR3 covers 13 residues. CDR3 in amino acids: CASSLETANTQYF. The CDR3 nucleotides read TGTGCCAGCAGCTTAGAGACGGCTAATACGCAGTATTTT.

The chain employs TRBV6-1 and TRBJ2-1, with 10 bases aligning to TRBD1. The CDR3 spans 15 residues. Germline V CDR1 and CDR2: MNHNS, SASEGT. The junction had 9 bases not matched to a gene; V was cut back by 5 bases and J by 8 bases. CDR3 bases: TGTGCCAGCAGTCGAAGGACAGGGGGTGTGGATGAGCAGTTCTTC. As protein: CASSRRTGGVDEQFF.

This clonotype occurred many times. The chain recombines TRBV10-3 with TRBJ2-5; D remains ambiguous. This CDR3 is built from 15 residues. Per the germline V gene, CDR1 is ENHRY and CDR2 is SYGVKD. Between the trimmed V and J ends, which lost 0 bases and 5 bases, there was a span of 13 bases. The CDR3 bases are TGTGCCATCAGTGAGTCGACGAAACCTCTGGAGACCCAGTACTTC. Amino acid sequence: CAISESTKPLETQYF.